A single T cell receptor beta chain is shown here with its context. This clone showed up just once. It lacks a known antigen. Base qualities were left out, and no much larger clone turns up one base away. This entry belongs to a study of naive CD8 T cells in extremely preterm neonates (dated by TCRdb to about 2017). Some background on the complete study: TCRbeta CDR3 repertoires of sorted naive CD8+ T cells were compared across four age groups: extremely preterm neonates, term neonates, young children and adults.

V and J are trimmed by 4 bases and 1 base, and the gene matches miss 3 bases of the junction. CDR1 SGHTA and CDR2 FQGNSA were looked up in the germline V gene. Taken from cysteine to phenylalanine, the CDR3 has 15 residues. Only the CDR3 portion is preserved as DNA: 45 bases, with reading frame beginning at the first base. Preterm samples came from a handful of extremely preterm deliveries at about 22-27 weeks of gestation. Exclusion from the study was applied to pregnancies with fetal demise, active maternal HSV infection or known maternal HIV infection. A FACSAria III cell sorter was used to sort live, Annexin V-negative naive CD8+ T cells (CD3+CD8+CD45RA+CCR7+). Between roughly 18,000 and 100,000 naive CD8+ T cells were sorted per sample. Preassembled standardized sampling kits were used to collect mixed venous-arterial cord blood. Cord blood was kept at room temperature and processed within 4 hours of collection. Ficoll-Paque density gradient centrifugation of diluted blood was used to isolate mononuclear cells. Before sorting, mononuclear cells were cryopreserved in approximately 10% DMSO with around 90% FBS and kept in long-term storage at -150 degrees C. After thawing, the cells were stained with Annexin V and with antibodies against CD3, CD8, CCR7 and CD45RA. The DNeasy Blood and Tissue Kit was used to extract genomic DNA from snap-frozen pellets of sorted cells.

TCRbeta CDR3 regions were amplified from genomic DNA by a two-step, bias-controlled multiplex PCR. The multiplex PCR included primers specific for each TRBV and TRBJ gene segment. The immunoSEQ Assay was used to generate TCRbeta repertoire data. The paper's processing steps were these. A relative-frequency ratio and a modified nearest-neighbor algorithm were applied to filter and cluster reads so that closely related sequences were merged. IMGT annotation was the basis for assigning V, D and J genes to CDR3 sequences. Template counts were quantified against synthetic TCR CDR3 analog sequences and normalized for PCR amplification bias. Only unique productive sequences, that is, in-frame CDR3 sequences lacking stop codons, were included in the analyses. Clonality, defined as 1 minus Pielou's evenness, and iChao1 richness were computed with the immunoSEQ Analyzer software. Depending on the Shapiro-Wilk normality results, either Student's t-test or a non-parametric test was run in JMP for statistical testing. TCRdb mirrors the immuneACCESS table, restricted to in-frame sequences. Some clones are absent from its copies; in checked studies, under half trace to an unresolved V gene, and the reason for the others is unknown. V, J and clone size derive from that table, while D and trimming were established from the DNA sequence. Across this sample there are 21,000 or so clones, with around 88% seen only once. Roughly 1% of the sample is in the top ten clones.

The paper as a whole reports these results and caveats: Significantly lower iChao1 richness than in all other age groups (p < 0.05) and an even clone distribution were observed in preterm neonates, indicating a less rich repertoire. Preterm neonates shared more CDR3 nucleotide sequences (about 2.7%) than term neonates (roughly 0.4%), young children (about 0.03%) and adults (approximately 0.01%). Preterm CDR3s were shorter, with fewer N additions and less junctional trimming, and were closer to germline than those of older groups. To track T cell development within individuals, the authors urged prospective longitudinal studies of preterm and term neonates. A small sample size and variable productive template counts among preterm samples were noted by the authors as limitations.

The receptor chain draws on TRBV7-2 and TRBJ2-3; a stretch of 9 junction bases matches TRBD1. The specimen sequenced was naive CD8+ T cells from cord blood. This sequence originates from a boy who was born preterm. Read as DNA, the sequence is TGTGCCAGCAGCTCTTGGACAGGGGGCACAGATACGCAGTATTTT. Its translation reads: CASSSWTGGTDTQYF. Reference TRBV7-2 and TRBJ2-3 proteins supply the regions before and after the CDR3; the full variable domain is: GAGVSQSPSNKVTEKGKDVELRCDPISGHTALYWYRQSLGQGLEFLIYFQGNSAPDKSGLPSDRFSAERTGGSVSTLTIQRTQQEDSAVYLCASSSWTGGTDTQYFGPGTRLTVL.